Below, 24 T cell receptor beta chains from the same sample are listed, as sequenced in a study of T cell responses to AZD1222 COVID-19 vaccine. Using immunoSEQ multiplex PCR, the repertoire was profiled, and TCRdb retains in-frame clones only, with some absent. The data show around 110,000 clones, around 91% seen once. The sample in question was peripheral blood, obtained on day 0 of AZD1222 vaccination. The source is an adult in good health.

This chain links TRBV10-3 with TRBJ2-3; a possible D gene is TRBD2 (6 bases). Between the trimmed V and J ends, which lost 2 bases and 3 bases, there was a span of 9 bases. Germline V CDR1 and CDR2: ENHRY, SYGVKD. The CDR3 consists of 14 residues. The DNA for the CDR3 is TGTGCCATCAGTGAGGGGGGGTTTACAGATACGCAGTATTTT. Residues: CAISEGGFTDTQYF.

The rearrangement links TRBV7-2 to TRBJ2-1, with TRBD2 identical over 8 bases. This CDR3 has 15 amino acids. The V gene's germline CDR1 is SGHTA and CDR2 FQGNSA. J gave up 1 base and V 3 bases, and 2 bases lay outside the gene matches. The chain's CDR3 is CASSFSGGSYNEQFF. The CDR3 bases are TGTGCCAGCAGCTTCAGCGGGGGATCCTACAATGAGCAGTTCTTC.

This clone was observed a handful of times. The rearrangement joins TRBV6-1 to TRBJ2-5; no clear D. Germline CDR1 is MNHNS and CDR2 is SASEGT. V was clipped by 2 bases and J by 5 bases, with 3 bases between them. The CDR3 has 11 residues. DNA for the CDR3: TGTGCCAGCAGTGAAACGGAGACCCAGTACTTC. It translates to CASSETETQYF.

This rearrangement joins TRBV30 to TRBJ1-1; D uncertain. Germline V gene lookup returns CDR1 GTSNPN and CDR2 SVGIG (reference sequence). This CDR3 is built from 11 residues. V was clipped by 2 bases and J by 8 bases, with 9 bases between them. The CDR3 sequence is CAWSLGREAFF. The CDR3 DNA sequence: TGTGCCTGGAGTCTTGGACGGGAAGCTTTCTTT. The full variable domain, with the rest looked up from reference TRBV30 and TRBJ1-1, is SQTIHQWPATLVQPVGSPLSLECTVEGTSNPNLYWYRQAAGRGLQLLFYSVGIGQISSEVPQNLSASRPQDRQFILSSKKLLLSDSGFYLCAWSLGREAFFGQGTRLTVV.

The table lists this clone with many counts. V gene TRBV5-1 combines with J gene TRBJ2-1; 9 bases match TRBD2. Trimming at V came to 4 bases and at J to 8 bases, leaving 16 bases not matched to a gene. The CDR3 is 17 amino acids. Germline assignment: CDR1 SGHRS and CDR2 YFSETQ. DNA of the CDR3: TGCGCCAGCAGCGGATCTAGGCTTAGCGGGGGCTGGGATGAGCAGTTCTTC. It encodes CASSGSRLSGGWDEQFF.

The gene calls are TRBV20-1 and TRBJ1-6; TRBD1 is a possible D gene (5 bases). Germline V gives CDR1 DFQATT, CDR2 SNEGSKA (reference sequence). Trimming took off 0 bases at V and 16 bases at J, with 10 bases between the two ends. This CDR3 is built from 11 residues. In DNA form, the CDR3 reads TGCAGTGCTAGAGATCTGGGGGATCTCCACTTT. Residues: CSARDLGDLHF.

The V gene is TRBV6-5, the J gene TRBJ1-3; 7 positions match TRBD1. The CDR3 consists of 13 residues. The germline gives CDR1 MNHEY, CDR2 SVGAGI. V lost 6 bases to trimming and J lost 4 bases; unmatched junction nucleotides: 3. The CDR3 DNA is TGTGCCAGCAGCGGGACAGCCGGAAACACCATATATTTT. It yields the protein CASSGTAGNTIYF.

The chain uses TRBV7-9 and TRBJ1-6; 8 nucleotides line up with TRBD1. Germline CDR1 and CDR2: SEHNR and FQNEAQ (reference sequence). The V and J ends lost 5 bases and 9 bases, in that order; junction bases with no gene match: 9. This CDR3 has 15 amino acids. The CDR3 loop is CASSPRTGRGSPLHF. The CDR3 DNA reads as TGTGCCAGCAGCCCGAGGACAGGGAGGGGTTCACCCCTCCACTTT.

The chain employs TRBV5-6 and TRBJ2-3; D gene uncertain. V was clipped by 0 bases and J by 2 bases, with 7 bases between them. The CDR3 runs 14 residues. Germline CDR1 is SGHDT and CDR2 is YYEEEE. The CDR3 loop reads CASSLAGPTDTQYF. CDR3 nucleotides: TGTGCCAGCAGCTTGGCCGGCCCCACAGATACGCAGTATTTT. The variable domain in full, completed from reference TRBV5-6 and TRBJ2-3, reads DAGVTQSPTHLIKTRGQQVTLRCSPKSGHDTVSWYQQALGQGPQFIFQYYEEEERQRGNFPDRFSGHQFPNYSSELNVNALLLGDSALYLCASSLAGPTDTQYFGPGTRLTVL.

As DNA, the CDR3 is TGTGCCAGCAGCTTATCTGGAGGGATCGGTTCATATGGCTACACCTTC. This sequence encodes CASSLSGGIGSYGYTF. V gene TRBV7-9 combines with J gene TRBJ1-2, with D unresolved. V lost 2 bases and J 5 bases, leaving 18 bases between the germline ends. CDR1 SEHNR and CDR2 FQNEAQ come from the germline V gene (reference sequence). CDR3 size: 16 residues.

This clone was counted once. V usage is TRBV5-4 and J usage is TRBJ2-2; tentatively, D is TRBD1 (6 bases). V dropped 1 base and J dropped 4 bases, with 17 bases sitting between them. The germline CDR1 and CDR2 sequences are SGHNT and YYREEE (reference sequence). The CDR3 length is 17 residues. The CDR3 DNA follows: TGTGCCAGCAGCTTGATTTCGGGTTGGGACATCACCGGGGAGCTGTTTTTT. This translates into CASSLISGWDITGELFF.

V gene TRBV6-1 combines with J gene TRBJ1-2; 8 positions agree with TRBD1. The germline V gene encodes CDR1 MNHNS and CDR2 SASEGT. V was pared by 3 bases and J by 4 bases, with 4 bases of the junction left unmatched. The CDR3 runs 14 residues. The CDR3 here is CASSDSGQAYGYTF. The CDR3 bases are TGTGCCAGCAGTGATTCGGGACAGGCCTATGGCTACACCTTC.

This sequence joins TRBV12-3 or TRBV12-4 and TRBJ2-7, with D possibly being TRBD1 or TRBD2 (5 bases each). The CDR3 totals 11 residues. V lost 5 bases and J 8 bases, leaving 10 bases between the germline ends. This CDR3 reads CASSLEGKQYF. Written as DNA, the CDR3 is TGTGCCAGCAGTCTTGAGGGGAAGCAGTACTTC.

This sequence joins TRBV5-1 and TRBJ2-5; D remains unclear. Trimming cost V 5 bases and J 5 bases, with 7 bases left between them. The CDR3 has 11 amino acids. Germline CDR1 SGHRS, CDR2 YFSETQ. The CDR3 DNA sequence: TGCGCCAGCAGTAGTGTTGAGACCCAGTACTTC. Amino acid sequence: CASSSVETQYF.

J is TRBJ1-1 and V is TRBV4-2, with D unresolved. CDR3 size: 15 residues. V dropped 4 bases and J dropped 3 bases, with 15 bases sitting between them. The germline V gene encodes CDR1 LGHNA and CDR2 YNFKEQ. CDR3 region: CASSPDWEGDTEAFF. For the CDR3, the DNA is TGTGCCAGCAGCCCGGATTGGGAGGGTGACACTGAAGCTTTCTTT.

The V call is TRBV11-2, the J call TRBJ1-3; no clear D gene. With 1 base removed from V and 0 bases from J, the gap between germline ends came to 7 bases. The CDR3 consists of 15 residues. Germline lookup yields CDR1 SGHAT and CDR2 FQNNGV. CDR3 coding DNA: TGTGCCAGCAGCTTAGGGCTAAACTCTGGAAACACCATATATTTT. It encodes CASSLGLNSGNTIYF.

The chain combines TRBV6-5 with TRBJ2-2, with a tentative D call TRBD1 (6 bases). The germline CDR1 and CDR2 sequences are MNHEY and SVGAGI. Trimming pared 5 bases from V and 7 bases from J, leaving 11 bases between. The CDR3 is 13 amino acids. CDR3 protein: CASSNRVLGELFF. CDR3 coding DNA: TGTGCCAGCAGTAACAGGGTCCTCGGGGAGCTGTTTTTT.

V gene TRBV7-9 combines with J gene TRBJ2-3; TRBD2 matches at 8 bases. CDR1 is SEHNR, CDR2 FQNEAQ, per germline (reference sequence). The CDR3 covers 16 residues. V shed 1 base and J 6 bases; nucleotides not matched to a gene: 9. The CDR3 spells CASSLGYGGARDTQYF. The CDR3 bases are TGTGCCAGCAGCTTAGGTTACGGGGGGGCGCGGGATACGCAGTATTTT.

CDR3 nucleotides: TGTGCCAGCAGTGAAGTGGGGACTGCTCGGGGTGAGCAGTTCTTC. Protein: CASSEVGTARGEQFF. This chain connects TRBV2 to TRBJ2-1; tentative D call: TRBD2 (6 bases). V dropped 1 base and J dropped 9 bases, with 16 bases sitting between them. The CDR3 sequence is 15 residues long. Per germline, CDR1 SNHLY and CDR2 FYNNEI.

This chain connects TRBV7-2 to TRBJ2-7; TRBD1 agrees at 7 bases. The germline gives CDR1 SGHTA, CDR2 FQGNSA. This CDR3 comprises 15 residues. Unmatched junction bases numbered 6, after V lost 0 bases and J lost 4 bases. The DNA of the CDR3 is TGTGCCAGCAGCTTAGCTCCGGGACAGTTTTACGAGCAGTACTTC. Translating gives CASSLAPGQFYEQYF.

This chain connects TRBV6-2 or TRBV6-3 to TRBJ1-2; D possibly corresponds to TRBD1 (5 bases). Germline-derived CDR1 and CDR2 are MNHEY and SVGEGT. The V end was cut by 4 bases, the J end by 7 bases, with 13 bases between. CDR3 length: 13 residues. The CDR3 region is CASSLGRAGGYTF. In nucleotides, the CDR3 is TGTGCCAGCAGTTTGGGCAGGGCGGGTGGCTACACCTTC.

J is TRBJ2-7 and V is TRBV30; D may be TRBD1 (6 bases). V was pared by 4 bases and J by 5 bases, with 24 bases between. This CDR3 region has 16 residues. Germline values: CDR1 GTSNPN, CDR2 SVGIG (reference sequence). The CDR3 loop reads CAWNRVRASLSDEQYF. CDR3 nucleotides: TGTGCCTGGAACAGGGTGAGGGCCTCTCTTTCCGACGAGCAGTACTTC.

This sequence joins TRBV9 and TRBJ1-4; D gene uncertain. With 0 bases removed from V and 4 bases from J, the gap between germline ends came to 13 bases. Per the germline V gene, CDR1 is SGDLS and CDR2 is YYNGEE. CDR3 length: 16 residues. The CDR3 loop reads CASSVGLRNSNEKLFF. The CDR3 DNA reads TGTGCCAGCAGCGTAGGACTGCGAAACAGTAATGAAAAACTGTTTTTT.

This sequence joins TRBV7-2 and TRBJ1-3; D is undetermined. This CDR3 is built from 16 residues. Trimming took 1 base from V and 1 from J, leaving 11 bases between them. Germline CDR1 and CDR2: SGHTA and FQGNSA. The CDR3 spells CASSLGRQNSGNTIYF. CDR3 sequence (DNA): TGTGCCAGCAGCTTAGGTCGGCAGAATTCTGGAAACACCATATATTTT.